This T cell receptor beta chain comes out of a study of blood T cell repertoires in COVID-19. In the study overall: The cDNA or gDNA used as material had been derived from T cells, B-cell-depleted T cells, or PBMCs.

This CDR3 has 14 amino acids. Germline trimming cut 5 bases from V and 6 bases from J; bases unmatched to any gene: 9. CDR1 and CDR2 (germline): MDHEN, SYDVKM. TCRdb's copy holds only in-frame clones and misses some; the assay was immunoSEQ multiplex PCR. Of roughly 180,000 clones in the sample, around 88% are singletons; the top ten hold 3.5% to 5%. The chain recombines TRBV28 with TRBJ1-2, with 7 bases matching TRBD1. Source material: peripheral blood. The sequence derives from a woman aged 25 to 39 with acute or convalescent COVID-19. CDR3 sequence (DNA): TGTGCCAGCAGTCTTAGGCCCCAGGGGGATGGCTACACCTTC. It translates to CASSLRPQGDGYTF.